The 5 T cell receptor beta chains below all came from one sample that was sequenced in a study of T-cell memory formation after mild COVID-19. Each CDR3 protein gets one entry after TCRdb re-called the 5' RACE reads with MiXCR. The repertoire holds about 140,000 distinct CDR3 sequences, 11% to 15% seen once, with about 29% in the top ten. Specimen: PBMCs or a T cell subset sorted from them (not recorded which). Receptors originate from an adult woman who had mild COVID-19 (a few samples of this study predate the infection). Cell type and time point are not known.

This clonotype has a handful of counts. The V gene is TRBV24-1, the J gene TRBJ2-5, with D perhaps TRBD2 (5 bases). With 2 bases removed from V and 5 bases from J, the gap between germline ends came to 8 bases. Germline V CDR1 and CDR2: KGHDR, SFDVKD. The CDR3 runs 13 residues. The CDR3 DNA reads as TGTGCCACCAGTGATTCGGGGATTGAGACCCAGTACTTC. It codes for CATSDSGIETQYF.

This clonotype was observed once. The V and J genes are TRBV7-6 and TRBJ1-1; possibly TRBD1 for D (6 bases). Germline assignment: CDR1 SGHVS and CDR2 FNYEAQ. The V and J ends lost 1 base and 1 base respectively, with 10 bases between them. The CDR3 totals 15 residues. The CDR3 spells CASSLVAGANTEAFF. In nucleotides, the CDR3 is TGTGCCAGCAGCTTAGTCGCGGGGGCGAACACTGAAGCTTTCTTT.

The CDR3 spells CASSVGGWDEQFF. The CDR3 DNA reads as TGTGCCAGCAGCGTTGGGGGCTGGGATGAGCAGTTCTTC. This sequence joins TRBV11-2 and TRBJ2-1; tentatively, D is TRBD1 (6 bases). Trimming cost V 5 bases and J 8 bases, with 13 bases left between them. The germline CDR1 and CDR2 sequences are SGHAT and FQNNGV. This CDR3 is 13 amino acids long. The variable domain in full, with the rest retrieved from reference TRBV11-2 and TRBJ2-1, is EAGVAQSPRYKIIEKRQSVAFWCNPISGHATLYWYQQILGQGPKLLIQFQNNGVVDDSQLPKDRFSAERLKGVDSTLKIQPAKLEDSAVYLCASSVGGWDEQFFGPGTRLTVL.

The J gene is TRBJ1-1, the V gene TRBV3-1; 8 bases are shared with TRBD1. From germline, CDR1 is LGHDT and CDR2 YNNKEL (reference sequence). The V gene end was trimmed by 5 bases and the J gene end by 0 bases; junction bases not matched to a gene: 5. CDR3 length: 15 amino acids. The CDR3 here is CASSLRTGMNTEAFF. The CDR3 DNA is TGTGCCAGCAGCTTGCGGACAGGGATGAACACTGAAGCTTTCTTT.

This clonotype came up a few times. V gene TRBV20-1 combines with J gene TRBJ1-2; TRBD1 might be the D (6 bases). This CDR3 is 16 amino acids long. Trimming cost V 0 bases and J 4 bases, with 18 bases left between them. Germline-derived CDR1 and CDR2 are DFQATT and SNEGSKA (reference sequence). The CDR3 region is CSAREADSSFLYGYTF. The CDR3 coding sequence is TGCAGTGCTAGAGAGGCGGACAGCTCGTTTCTCTATGGCTACACCTTC.